This T cell receptor (beta chain) is from a study of control samples from healthy donors and cancer patients. Assay: immunoSEQ multiplex PCR; the TCRdb copy retains only in-frame clones and omits some. Here the sample spans roughly 200,000 clones, approximately 92% being singletons. Trimming took 2 bases from V and 5 from J, leaving 13 bases between them. Looked up from germline, CDR1 is SGHTA and CDR2 is FQGNSA. The CDR3 consists of 15 residues. The clonotype comes from a man younger than 30 in good health. What was sequenced was blood. The genes are TRBV7-2 and TRBJ2-1; maybe TRBD2 (6 bases). The CDR3 coding sequence is TGTGCCAGCAGCTTACGGCGGGGTATGAACAATGAGCAGTTCTTC. It yields the protein CASSLRRGMNNEQFF.